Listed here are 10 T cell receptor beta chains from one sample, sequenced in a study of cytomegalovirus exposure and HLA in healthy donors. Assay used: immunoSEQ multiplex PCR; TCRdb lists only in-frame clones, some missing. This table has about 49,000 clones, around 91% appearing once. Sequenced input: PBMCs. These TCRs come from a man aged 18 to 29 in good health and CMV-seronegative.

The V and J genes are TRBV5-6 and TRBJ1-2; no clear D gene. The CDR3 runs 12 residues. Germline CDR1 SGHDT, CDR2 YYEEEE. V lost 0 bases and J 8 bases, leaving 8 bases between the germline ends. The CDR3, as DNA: TGTGCCAGCAGCTTGGTCGGGGAAGGCTACACCTTC. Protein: CASSLVGEGYTF. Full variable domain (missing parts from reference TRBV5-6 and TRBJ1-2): DAGVTQSPTHLIKTRGQQVTLRCSPKSGHDTVSWYQQALGQGPQFIFQYYEEEERQRGNFPDRFSGHQFPNYSSELNVNALLLGDSALYLCASSLVGEGYTFGSGTRLTVV.

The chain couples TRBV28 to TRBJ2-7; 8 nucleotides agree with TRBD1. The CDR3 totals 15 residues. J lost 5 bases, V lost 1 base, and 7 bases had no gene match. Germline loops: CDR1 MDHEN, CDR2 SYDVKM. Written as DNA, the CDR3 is TGTGCCAGCAGTTTATCTCCGGACAGGGTTCACGAGCAGTACTTC. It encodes CASSLSPDRVHEQYF. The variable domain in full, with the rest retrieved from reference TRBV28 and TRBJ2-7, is DVKVTQSSRYLVKRTGEKVFLECVQDMDHENMFWYRQDPGLGLRLIYFSYDVKMKEKGDIPEGYSVSREKKERFSLILESASTNQTSMYLCASSLSPDRVHEQYFGPGTRLTVT.

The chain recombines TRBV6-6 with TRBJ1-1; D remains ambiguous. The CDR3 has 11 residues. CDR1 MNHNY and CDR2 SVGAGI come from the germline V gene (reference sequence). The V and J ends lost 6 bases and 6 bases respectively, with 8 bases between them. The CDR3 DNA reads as TGTGCCAGCAGGGCGGGGTCTGAAGCTTTCTTT. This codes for CASRAGSEAFF.

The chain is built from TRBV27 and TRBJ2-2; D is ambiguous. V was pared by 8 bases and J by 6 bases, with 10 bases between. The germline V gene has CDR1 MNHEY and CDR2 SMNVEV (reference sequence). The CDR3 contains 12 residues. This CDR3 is CASRLRAGELFF. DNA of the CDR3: TGTGCCAGCCGACTTAGAGCCGGGGAGCTGTTTTTT.

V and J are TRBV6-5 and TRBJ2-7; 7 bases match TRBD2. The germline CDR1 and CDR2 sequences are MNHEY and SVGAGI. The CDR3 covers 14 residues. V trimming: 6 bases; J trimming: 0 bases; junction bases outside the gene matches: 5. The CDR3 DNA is TGTGCCAGCAGATACCGGGACTACTCCTACGAGCAGTACTTC. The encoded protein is CASRYRDYSYEQYF.

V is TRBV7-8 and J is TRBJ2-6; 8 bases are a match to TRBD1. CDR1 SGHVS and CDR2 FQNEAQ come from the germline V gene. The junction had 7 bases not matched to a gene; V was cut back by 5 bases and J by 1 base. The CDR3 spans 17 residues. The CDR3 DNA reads TGTGCCAGCAGCCCCGGGACAGGAAGGTCTGGGGCCAACGTCCTGACTTTC. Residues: CASSPGTGRSGANVLTF.

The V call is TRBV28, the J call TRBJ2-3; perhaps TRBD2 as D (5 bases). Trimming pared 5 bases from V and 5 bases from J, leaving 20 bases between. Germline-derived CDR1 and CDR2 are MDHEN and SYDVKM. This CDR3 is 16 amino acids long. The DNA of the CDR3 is TGTGCCAGCAGTCCCGGAGGAGGCCTAGTAAGAGATACGCAGTATTTT. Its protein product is CASSPGGGLVRDTQYF.

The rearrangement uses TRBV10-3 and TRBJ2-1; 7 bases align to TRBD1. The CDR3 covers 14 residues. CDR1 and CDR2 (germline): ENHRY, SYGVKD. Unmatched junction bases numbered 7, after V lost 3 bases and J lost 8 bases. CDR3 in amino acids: CAISDDREKDEQFF. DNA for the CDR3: TGTGCCATCAGTGATGACAGGGAGAAGGATGAGCAGTTCTTC.

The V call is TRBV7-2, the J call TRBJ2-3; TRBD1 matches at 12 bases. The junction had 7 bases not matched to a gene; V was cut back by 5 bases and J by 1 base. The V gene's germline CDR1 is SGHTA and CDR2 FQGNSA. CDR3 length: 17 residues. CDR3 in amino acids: CASSLGTGGLGTDTQYF. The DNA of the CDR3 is TGTGCCAGCAGCCTAGGGACAGGGGGCTTGGGCACAGATACGCAGTATTTT.

The CDR3 loop is CASSSTLTYEQYF. DNA for the CDR3: TGTGCCAGCAGCTCGACACTTACCTACGAGCAGTACTTC. V gene TRBV5-4 combines with J gene TRBJ2-7; D gene unclear. This CDR3 is built from 13 residues. Trimming pared 3 bases from V and 2 bases from J, leaving 9 bases between. CDR1 is SGHNT, CDR2 YYREEE, per germline (reference sequence).